The 14 T cell receptor beta chains presented below share a single source sample, sequenced in a study of shared clonotypes between healthy human individuals. TCRdb's table, derived via immunoSEQ multiplex PCR, lists solely in-frame clones and lacks some. This sample carries some 2,400,000 clones, approximately 95% of them seen once, and the ten largest clones take about 0.13%. Material for sequencing was naive CD4+ T cells sorted from blood. Subset: CD45RA+ positively selected. The receptors were sampled from a young man in good health.

The rearrangement links TRBV7-9 to TRBJ1-1; TRBD1 is a possible D gene (5 bases). The CDR3 sequence is 14 residues long. Germline loops: CDR1 SEHNR, CDR2 FQNEAQ (reference sequence). Trimming stripped 6 bases from V and 3 bases from J, with 14 bases between. Here the CDR3 reads CASRISGLDTEAFF. The CDR3 coding sequence is TGTGCCAGCAGGATCTCAGGGTTGGACACTGAAGCTTTCTTT.

The gene calls are TRBV7-9 and TRBJ1-6; TRBD1 matches at 9 bases. J lost 10 bases, V lost 9 bases, and 7 bases had no gene match. The CDR3 has 13 amino acids. Germline CDR1 is SEHNR and CDR2 is FQNEAQ (reference sequence). Here the CDR3 DNA reads TGTGCCAGTAACAGGGGGCAAGAATCACCCCTCCACTTT. Protein sequence: CASNRGQESPLHF.

Remarks on this clone: Distinct nucleotide sequences in the sample also encode this CDR3. The chain links TRBV6-5 to TRBJ2-3, with D tentatively TRBD2 (5 bases). Germline V gene sequence: CDR1 MNHEY, CDR2 SVGAGI. The CDR3 consists of 13 residues. Trimming took off 6 bases at V and 3 bases at J, with 10 bases between the two ends. CDR3 residues: CASSRTSTDTQYF. The CDR3, as DNA: TGTGCCAGCAGCAGGACTTCGACAGATACGCAGTATTTT.

This chain's CDR3 is CASGLGGNSYEQYF. CDR3 nucleotide sequence: TGTGCTAGTGGTTTGGGCGGGAACTCCTACGAGCAGTACTTC. The chain combines TRBV12-5 with TRBJ2-7, with TRBD2 as a possible D gene (6 bases). V was cut by 1 base and J by 0 bases, with 7 bases left in between. The germline V gene has CDR1 LGHNT and CDR2 FRNRAP. The length of the CDR3 is 14 residues.

This chain joins TRBV12-5 and TRBJ1-5; TRBD1 matches at 7 bases. Per the germline V gene, CDR1 is LGHNT and CDR2 is FRNRAP. Trimming at V came to 5 bases and at J to 2 bases, leaving 6 bases not matched to a gene. The length of the CDR3 is 15 residues. CDR3 loop: CASGRLQGGNQPQHF. CDR3 DNA: TGTGCTAGTGGTCGCCTTCAGGGGGGCAATCAGCCCCAGCATTTT.

V gene TRBV7-3 combines with J gene TRBJ2-2, with 11 bases identical to TRBD1. The V segment lost 5 bases and the J segment 7 bases; nucleotides outside the gene matches: 6. CDR3 length: 15 amino acids. CDR1 is SGHTA and CDR2 is FQGTGA in the germline V gene. The chain's CDR3 is CASSQTGTGGGELFF. Here the CDR3 DNA reads TGTGCCAGCAGCCAGACCGGGACAGGGGGCGGGGAGCTGTTTTTT.

The gene calls are TRBV5-1 and TRBJ2-2; 7 bases agree with TRBD2. Trimming took 3 bases from V and 7 from J; bases not matched to a gene: 18. The CDR3 has 18 amino acids. The germline gives CDR1 SGHRS, CDR2 YFSETQ. This chain's CDR3 is CASSSTLTSAQTGGELFF. The CDR3 region has the DNA TGCGCCAGCAGCTCTACGTTAACTAGCGCCCAGACGGGCGGGGAGCTGTTTTTT.

This chain connects TRBV27 to TRBJ2-7; D may be TRBD1 (7 bases). CDR1 MNHEY and CDR2 SMNVEV come from the germline V gene (reference sequence). There are 14 residues in the CDR3. V dropped 7 bases and J dropped 4 bases, with 17 bases sitting between them. Written as DNA, the CDR3 is TGTGCCAGCACTTTGACTAGGGGGCCTTACGAGCAGTACTTC. Translated, it gives CASTLTRGPYEQYF.

The V gene is TRBV5-3, the J gene TRBJ2-2; perhaps TRBD1 as D (5 bases). TRBV5-3 is given ORF status, its function remaining uncertain. The CDR3 contains 16 residues. With 4 bases removed from V and 4 bases from J, the gap between germline ends came to 17 bases. The CDR3: CARSPDIRYGTGELFF. CDR3 in DNA: TGTGCCAGAAGCCCGGACATCCGGTATGGCACCGGGGAGCTGTTTTTT.

As regards this clone: Other DNA sequences of this sample code for an identical CDR3. This chain links TRBV7-2 with TRBJ1-1, with TRBD1 matching 7 bases. The J segment lost 5 bases and the V segment lost 2 bases, leaving 2 bases of the junction unmatched. The CDR3 spans 13 residues. Germline CDR1 is SGHTA and CDR2 is FQGNSA. The CDR3 coding sequence is TGTGCCAGCAGCTTACAGGGGGGGACTGAAGCTTTCTTT. Its translation: CASSLQGGTEAFF.

The chain employs TRBV2 and TRBJ1-5; 8 nucleotides line up with TRBD1. The CDR3 covers 13 residues. Germline CDR1 SNHLY, CDR2 FYNNEI. After removal of 5 bases from V and 5 bases from J, the junction contained 2 bases not matched to a gene. DNA of the CDR3: TGTGCCAGCAGTTCGGACAGGGATCAGCCCCAGCATTTT. Translation: CASSSDRDQPQHF.

The rearrangement uses TRBV5-4 and TRBJ1-6, with 7 positions matching TRBD1. This CDR3 comprises 15 residues. Per germline, CDR1 SGHNT and CDR2 YYREEE (reference sequence). Germline trimming cut 3 bases from V and 9 bases from J; bases unmatched to any gene: 9. DNA of the CDR3: TGTGCCAGCAGCTCCTCGACAGGGCTGGCTTCACCCCTCCACTTT. Translated, it gives CASSSSTGLASPLHF.

This clone appeared a single time. The CDR3 nucleotides read TGCGCCAGCAGCTTGTCAAACAGGGGAAATTCACCCCTCCACTTT. Protein product: CASSLSNRGNSPLHF. The V and J genes are TRBV5-1 and TRBJ1-6, with 7 bases fitting TRBD1. Trimming cost V 1 base and J 7 bases; bases outside gene matches: 5. This CDR3 has 15 residues. The germline V gene encodes CDR1 SGHRS and CDR2 YFSETQ.

This clone has only one observation. This sequence joins TRBV7-2 and TRBJ2-3, with 11 bases identical to TRBD2. Looked up from germline, CDR1 is SGHTA and CDR2 is FQGNSA. With 1 base clipped from V and 6 bases from J, the junction kept 15 bases outside the gene matches. CDR3 length: 19 residues. The CDR3 region has the DNA TGTGCCAGCAGCTTAGAGGAGCTAGCGGGAGGTCAAAACAGGGATACGCAGTATTTT. It translates to CASSLEELAGGQNRDTQYF. Based on the CDR3 plus reference TRBV7-2 and TRBJ2-3, the full variable domain is GAGVSQSPSNKVTEKGKDVELRCDPISGHTALYWYRQSLGQGLEFLIYFQGNSAPDKSGLPSDRFSAERTGGSVSTLTIQRTQQEDSAVYLCASSLEELAGGQNRDTQYFGPGTRLTVL.